Only a few counts were recorded for the clone carrying this T cell receptor (beta chain). The antigen remains undetermined. This record belongs to a study of beta chain features in type 1 diabetes. Points from the study as a whole: Insertion counts at VDJ junctions were lower in type 1 diabetes patients, who also showed more deletions there.

Germline lookup yields CDR1 GTSNPN and CDR2 SVGIG (reference sequence). The ends lost 2 bases at V and 12 bases at J; junction bases unmatched: 2. The CDR3 is made up of 11 amino acids. The whole isolated RNA underwent reverse transcription, so sequencing captured expressed TCRB transcripts. Method: immunoSEQ multiplex PCR; TCRdb's copy keeps in-frame clones and lacks some. The sample has about 220,000 clones, roughly 11% seen once. The clonotype originates from a man between 18 and 29 years old in good health. The V gene is TRBV30, the J gene TRBJ2-1; the match to TRBD2 covers 9 bases. The sequenced sample consisted of central memory CD4+ T cells from blood. The CDR3 DNA reads as TGTGCCTGGAGTAGGCGGGAGGGGCAGTTCTTC. This sequence encodes CAWSRREGQFF.